This TCR beta chain was identified during a study of T cell repertoires in cytomegalovirus infection. Findings and limits, study-wide: CMV carriers with the relevant HLA were identified by cumulative public TCR beta family frequency.

A single record per CDR3 protein comes from TCRdb applying MiXCR to the reads. The table has about 260,000 distinct CDR3 sequences, roughly an eighth seen once. Germline assignment: CDR1 MNHNS and CDR2 SASEGT. The junction had 4 bases not matched to a gene; V was cut back by 5 bases and J by 1 base. This CDR3 has 15 residues. This clonotype was seen a handful of times. Its antigen is as yet unknown. This chain joins TRBV6-1 and TRBJ1-5; 8 bases line up with TRBD1. The sequence came from a human donor in good health (CMV status not recorded). Some clones in this sample may be carry-over from other donors' samples. The source material was PBMCs. CDR3 in amino acids: CASSPTGASNQPQHF. DNA for the CDR3: TGTGCCAGCAGTCCGACAGGGGCCAGCAATCAGCCCCAGCATTTT.